This T cell receptor beta chain emerged from a study of CD8 T cells in ankylosing spondylitis. TCRdb re-analysed the 5' RACE reads in MiXCR, keeping a single row per CDR3 protein. This table has just under 550,000 distinct CDR3 sequences, 12% appearing once. Study outcomes and limitations: Reportedly, disease-linked clones are significantly enriched in ankylosing spondylitis patients' matched synovial fluid. Those disease-linked clones were CD8+; they were also relatively rare in peripheral blood. It appeared that ankylosing spondylitis blood was characterized by a TCR beta motif of fewer than 10 highly homologous variants. In the blood and synovial fluid of reactive arthritis, some motif variants had been previously reported.

CDR3 length: 14 residues. Per the germline V gene, CDR1 is MDHEN and CDR2 is SYDVKM. V trimming: 6 bases; J trimming: 4 bases; junction bases outside the gene matches: 5. In this sample, this clonotype turned up a few times. Its antigen is currently unknown. V usage is TRBV28 and J usage is TRBJ2-5, with 10 positions matching TRBD1. This clonotype originated in a male donor with ankylosing spondylitis. The material sequenced was blood, either unsorted or a sorted T cell fraction (not recorded which). CDR3 loop: CASSWDRGLETQYF. The CDR3 DNA follows: TGTGCCAGCAGCTGGGACAGGGGCTTAGAGACCCAGTACTTC.